A few counts support the clone carrying this T cell receptor (beta chain). Antigen specificity is unknown. A single record per CDR3 protein comes from TCRdb applying MiXCR to the 5' RACE reads. The sample consists of approximately 690,000 distinct CDR3 sequences, around 6% of them appearing once. The sample comes from a study of identical twins. The V end was cut by 8 bases, the J end by 6 bases, with 14 bases between. Germline loops: CDR1 LNHDA, CDR2 SQIVND (reference sequence). The CDR3 has 13 amino acids. General study findings and limits: Insertions were reduced in abundant cord blood beta clonotypes but not in memory repertoires. Out-of-frame TCR alpha sharing observed in monozygotic twins exceeded model estimates.

This clonotype originated in a man between 18 and 29 years old in good health. V and J are TRBV19 and TRBJ1-5; the D is unclear. Sequencing was done on a sample of naive T cells sorted from blood. This CDR3 reads CASLGGFRQPQHF. The DNA of the CDR3 is TGTGCCAGTCTGGGTGGGTTCCGTCAGCCCCAGCATTTT.